Listed here are 28 T cell receptor beta chains from one sample, sequenced in a study of T cell repertoires in cytomegalovirus infection. TCRdb used MiXCR to reprocess the reads, holding one entry per CDR3 protein. The sample lists some 100,000 distinct CDR3 sequences, about 25% occurring once. The sample consisted of CD8+ T cells from PBMCs. The receptors were gathered from a human donor in good health (CMV status not recorded). Some clones in this sample may be carry-over from other donors' samples.

This clonotype came up many times. The gene calls are TRBV7-8 and TRBJ2-7; a possible D gene is TRBD1 (6 bases). Looked up from germline, CDR1 is SGHVS and CDR2 is FQNEAQ. The CDR3 runs to 16 residues. The V and J ends lost 5 bases and 0 bases respectively, with 17 bases between them. CDR3 sequence: CASSDTGTTRSYEQYF. In DNA form, the CDR3 reads TGTGCCAGCAGCGACACCGGGACAACTCGCTCCTACGAGCAGTACTTC.

The V and J genes are TRBV6-1 and TRBJ1-5; the match to TRBD1 covers 7 bases. Germline CDR1 is MNHNS and CDR2 is SASEGT. The CDR3 has 15 amino acids. Trimming removed 1 base from V and 5 bases from J; junction bases left unmatched: 5. The CDR3 DNA follows: TGTGCCAGCAGTGAAGAGCACAGGGGCGATCAGCCCCAGCATTTT. Translation gives CASSEEHRGDQPQHF.

This clonotype occurred a few times. J is TRBJ2-7 and V is TRBV7-7; no reliable D call. Germline loops: CDR1 SSHAT, CDR2 FNYEAQ (reference sequence). The CDR3 runs 14 residues. V gave up 5 bases and J gave up 0 bases, with 11 bases separating them. The CDR3 loop reads CASSPGRVSYEQYF. CDR3 nucleotides: TGTGCCAGCAGCCCTGGTCGGGTCTCCTACGAGCAGTACTTC.

Only a few counts were recorded for this clonotype. The chain is built from TRBV10-3 and TRBJ2-7; TRBD1 matches at 7 bases. The ends lost 3 bases at V and 3 bases at J; junction bases unmatched: 5. Germline CDR1 reads ENHRY; CDR2 reads SYGVKD. The CDR3 loop spans 14 amino acids. The DNA of the CDR3 is TGTGCCATCAGTGATCAGGGGGTTAACTACGAGCAGTACTTC. As protein: CAISDQGVNYEQYF.

CDR3: CASSYGGNTGELFF. Here the CDR3 DNA reads TGTGCCAGCAGCTACGGGGGGAACACCGGGGAGCTGTTTTTT. This sequence joins TRBV11-2 and TRBJ2-2; D may be TRBD2 (6 bases). The ends were cut back, 4 bases at V and 1 base at J, with 7 bases in the middle. Looked up from germline, CDR1 is SGHAT and CDR2 is FQNNGV. The length of the CDR3 is 14 residues.

This clonotype was seen a few times. The V call is TRBV11-2, the J call TRBJ1-5; tentative D call: TRBD1 (6 bases). V was pared by 6 bases and J by 11 bases, with 17 bases between. This CDR3 is built from 13 residues. Per the germline V gene, CDR1 is SGHAT and CDR2 is FQNNGV. In DNA, the CDR3 is TGTGCCAGCAGTGAGGGAGAAGGGGGGACCCAGCATTTT. Protein: CASSEGEGGTQHF.

This clonotype appeared a few times. The chain joins TRBV6-2 or TRBV6-3 to TRBJ2-7; D remains unclear. Germline V CDR1 and CDR2: MNHEY, SVGEGT. V was shortened by 5 bases and J by 5 bases, with 10 bases between the two germline ends. This CDR3 has 12 amino acids. The CDR3: CASSGPLDEQYF. CDR3 coding DNA: TGTGCCAGCAGTGGCCCCCTGGACGAGCAGTACTTC.

This sequence joins TRBV28 and TRBJ2-6, with D unresolved. The CDR3 contains 15 residues. Germline CDR1 is MDHEN and CDR2 is SYDVKM. The V end lost 8 bases, the J end lost 4 bases, and 15 bases lay between the germline ends. This CDR3 reads CASSPPLTGANVLTF. Written as DNA, the CDR3 is TGTGCCAGCTCACCACCGTTAACAGGGGCCAACGTCCTGACTTTC.

This clonotype appeared a few times. V usage is TRBV2 and J usage is TRBJ2-3; TRBD2 is a possible D gene (5 bases). The CDR3 has 18 amino acids. Trimming stripped 3 bases from V and 2 bases from J, with 21 bases between. CDR1 and CDR2 from the germline V gene are SNHLY and FYNNEI. CDR3 nucleotide sequence: TGTGCCAGCAGTGAGCCCCTCGGGCGGCGGGCTTCCACAGATACGCAGTATTTT. Translated, it gives CASSEPLGRRASTDTQYF.

This clonotype was detected ten times or more. The chain recombines TRBV7-8 with TRBJ2-3, with D perhaps matching TRBD1 (7 bases). Trimming took off 7 bases at V and 4 bases at J, with 15 bases between the two ends. In germline, CDR1 is SGHVS, CDR2 FQNEAQ. The CDR3 has 14 amino acids. The CDR3 reads CASTAGGSADTQYF. The CDR3 nucleotides are TGTGCCAGCACCGCAGGGGGGAGTGCAGATACGCAGTATTTT.

The rearrangement uses TRBV20-1 and TRBJ1-2; a possible D gene is TRBD1 (6 bases). V gave up 3 bases and J gave up 6 bases, with 11 bases separating them. CDR3 length: 12 amino acids. Germline values: CDR1 DFQATT, CDR2 SNEGSKA (reference sequence). The CDR3 spells CSAREGGNGYTF. In DNA form, the CDR3 reads TGCAGTGCTAGGGAAGGGGGGAATGGCTACACCTTC.

The chain carries TRBV10-2 and TRBJ1-2; 9 bases are shared with TRBD1. The V and J ends lost 4 bases and 10 bases, in that order; junction bases with no gene match: 4. The CDR3 spans 12 residues. Per germline, CDR1 WSHSY and CDR2 SAAADI. This CDR3 is CASSAGQGAYTF. The CDR3 DNA reads as TGCGCCAGCAGTGCGGGACAGGGCGCCTACACCTTC.

This clonotype was picked up many times. The V call is TRBV11-2, the J call TRBJ2-7; D is tentatively TRBD1 or TRBD2 (5 bases each). Germline assignment: CDR1 SGHAT and CDR2 FQNNGV. CDR3 length: 14 amino acids. V was trimmed by 3 bases and J by 1 base, leaving 10 bases between them. CDR3 in amino acids: CASSFGTGSYEQYF. CDR3 in DNA: TGTGCCAGCAGCTTCGGGACGGGATCCTACGAGCAGTACTTC.

This clonotype was found a few times. The rearrangement uses TRBV20-1 and TRBJ2-1; 16 bases agree with TRBD2. The trim removed 3 bases at V and 8 bases at J, leaving 19 bases unmatched. Germline CDR1 DFQATT, CDR2 SNEGSKA (reference sequence). The CDR3 totals 20 residues. For the CDR3, the DNA is TGCAGTGCTAGCCCCGGGGTCTTTGGGACTAGCGGGAGGGCCGTCCATGAGCAGTTCTTC. Translated: CSASPGVFGTSGRAVHEQFF.

There are a few counts of this clonotype. The chain couples TRBV19 to TRBJ1-5, with no clear D. The CDR3 covers 13 residues. Trimming left V 3 bases short and J 4 bases short, with 7 bases between. Germline-derived CDR1 and CDR2 are LNHDA and SQIVND (reference sequence). The CDR3 is CASSILGNQPQHF. CDR3 sequence (DNA): TGTGCCAGTAGTATTCTCGGAAATCAGCCCCAGCATTTT.

This clonotype was seen repeatedly, ten times or more. The chain couples TRBV7-3 to TRBJ2-3; 12 nucleotides agree with TRBD1. V trimming: 4 bases; J trimming: 3 bases; junction bases outside the gene matches: 2. CDR1 is SGHTA, CDR2 FQGTGA, per germline. There are 15 residues in the CDR3. The CDR3 loop is CASSSGQGATDTQYF. CDR3 coding DNA: TGTGCCAGCAGCTCGGGACAGGGGGCTACAGATACGCAGTATTTT.

J is TRBJ1-1 and V is TRBV28, with TRBD1 matching 8 bases. The CDR3 is 15 amino acids. The J segment lost 1 base and the V segment lost 5 bases, leaving 6 bases of the junction unmatched. Germline V gene lookup returns CDR1 MDHEN and CDR2 SYDVKM. The CDR3 nucleotides read TGTGCCAGCAGTCCCCCCGGGACAGGGAACACTGAAGCTTTCTTT. It yields the protein CASSPPGTGNTEAFF.

This clonotype came up many times. V gene TRBV20-1 combines with J gene TRBJ2-7, with D hard to call. This CDR3 has 11 amino acids. Germline V gene sequence: CDR1 DFQATT, CDR2 SNEGSKA (reference sequence). The V gene lost 5 bases and the J gene lost 3 bases, with 8 bases spanning the gap. CDR3 sequence reads: CSASPGYEQYF. The CDR3 coding sequence is TGCAGTGCTTCCCCGGGCTACGAGCAGTACTTC.

With respect to this clonotype: A single base separates this from a much larger clone, so it may be a read error. The CDR3 end shows no conserved phenylalanine or tryptophan, and so a read error is likely. This chain uses TRBV7-2 with TRBJ1-3; D gene unclear. V was pared by 1 base and J by 0 bases, with 13 bases between. CDR1 is SGHTA and CDR2 is FQGNSA in the germline V gene. This CDR3 comprises 17 residues. In DNA, the CDR3 is TGTGCCAGCAGCTTAGGGTGGGTCAGGAGCTCTGGAAACACCATATATTTA. Translation: CASSLGWVRSSGNTIYL.

This rearrangement joins TRBV2 to TRBJ2-7; D is possibly TRBD2 (6 bases). The CDR3 is 15 amino acids. Trimming took 0 bases from V and 2 from J, leaving 11 bases between them. Germline V gene data show CDR1 as SNHLY and CDR2 as FYNNEI. In DNA form, the CDR3 reads TGTGCCAGCAGTGAAGCAGGCGGGACGGCCTACGAGCAGTACTTC. Residues: CASSEAGGTAYEQYF.

This clonotype was detected a few times. This chain links TRBV27 with TRBJ1-1, with D unclear. This CDR3 contains 18 residues. Germline CDR1 reads MNHEY; CDR2 reads SMNVEV (reference sequence). Trimming stripped 0 bases from V and 0 bases from J, with 17 bases between. The chain's CDR3 is CASSLSPSRQDMNTEAFF. CDR3 DNA sequence: TGTGCCAGCAGTTTATCCCCGAGTAGACAAGACATGAACACTGAAGCTTTCTTT.

A few counts support this clonotype. The CDR3 spells CSVLVPGQYNEQFF. In DNA, the CDR3 is TGCAGTGTCCTGGTCCCGGGACAGTACAATGAGCAGTTCTTC. V is TRBV20-1 and J is TRBJ2-1; 7 bases are shared with TRBD1. Germline V CDR1 and CDR2: DFQATT, SNEGSKA (reference sequence). With 7 bases clipped from V and 4 bases from J, the junction kept 10 bases outside the gene matches. The CDR3 sequence is 14 residues long.

The sample holds many counts of this clonotype. The chain carries TRBV7-9 and TRBJ2-7, with D possibly TRBD2 on 5 matching bases. Germline V gene sequence: CDR1 SEHNR, CDR2 FQNEAQ (reference sequence). The length of the CDR3 is 15 residues. V was pared by 2 bases and J by 4 bases, with 15 bases between. CDR3 sequence reads: CASSLPGIPGYEQYF. CDR3 nucleotides: TGTGCCAGCAGCTTACCGGGAATTCCGGGGTACGAGCAGTACTTC.

The rearrangement links TRBV7-9 to TRBJ1-5; D unclear. CDR1 and CDR2 (germline): SEHNR, FQNEAQ (reference sequence). V lost 1 base to trimming and J lost 1 base, with 5 bases between them. This CDR3 has 14 residues. The DNA of the CDR3 is TGTGCCAGCAGCTTAGAATCGAGCAATCAGCCCCAGCATTTT. The encoded protein is CASSLESSNQPQHF.

V usage is TRBV12-3 or TRBV12-4 and J usage is TRBJ2-5; the D is unclear. Trimming removed 5 bases at V and 3 bases at J, with 19 bases between. The CDR3 totals 16 residues. DNA for the CDR3: TGTGCCAGCAGTCCCCTTAGAAGGGCTTTGAAAGAGACCCAGTACTTC. This encodes CASSPLRRALKETQYF.

V and J are TRBV5-6 and TRBJ1-1, with D possibly TRBD1 on 5 matching bases. Germline-derived CDR1 and CDR2 are SGHDT and YYEEEE. The length of the CDR3 is 12 residues. V was trimmed by 4 bases and J by 5 bases, leaving 9 bases between them. CDR3 amino acids: CASSHGGTEAFF. Written as DNA, the CDR3 is TGTGCCAGCAGCCATGGGGGTACTGAAGCTTTCTTT.

A few counts support this clonotype. The chain couples TRBV15 to TRBJ2-5; 11 bases agree with TRBD2. Trimming cost V 8 bases and J 4 bases; bases outside gene matches: 12. The CDR3 has 16 amino acids. The germline gives CDR1 LNHNV, CDR2 YYDKDF (reference sequence). DNA of the CDR3: TGTGCCACCGCCCCCGGAACTAGCGGGAGTCTAGAGACCCAGTACTTC. This encodes CATAPGTSGSLETQYF.

This clonotype was seen a handful of times. The chain employs TRBV29-1 and TRBJ2-1; D is unclear. Germline assignment: CDR1 SQVTM and CDR2 ANQGSEA. The CDR3 runs to 14 residues. The V and J ends lost 0 bases and 0 bases respectively, with 6 bases between them. The CDR3 bases are TGCAGCGTTGAAGATGGGGACTCCTACAATGAGCAGTTCTTC. This sequence encodes CSVEDGDSYNEQFF.